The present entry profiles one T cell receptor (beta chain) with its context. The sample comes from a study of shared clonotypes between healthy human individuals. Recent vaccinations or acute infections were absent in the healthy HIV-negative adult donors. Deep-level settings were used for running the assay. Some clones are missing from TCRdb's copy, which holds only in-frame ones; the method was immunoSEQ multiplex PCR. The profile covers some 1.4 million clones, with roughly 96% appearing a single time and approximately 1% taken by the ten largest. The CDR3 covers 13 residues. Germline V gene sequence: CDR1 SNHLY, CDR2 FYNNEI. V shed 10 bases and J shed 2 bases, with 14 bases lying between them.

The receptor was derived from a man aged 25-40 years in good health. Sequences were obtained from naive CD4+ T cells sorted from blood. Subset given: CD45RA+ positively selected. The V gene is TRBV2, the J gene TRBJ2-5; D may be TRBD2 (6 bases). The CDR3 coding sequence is TGTGCCATGAGGATAGCGGAACAAGAGACCCAGTACTTC. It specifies CAMRIAEQETQYF.